The entry below gives a single TCR beta chain sequence along with its context. The library targeted TCRbeta and was prepared with unique molecular identifiers. TCRdb re-called the PCR reads with MiXCR, one entry per CDR3 protein. The data contain under 450,000 distinct CDR3 sequences, less than 15% of them singletons. The source of the sample is a study of T-cell reconstitution after alpha-beta-depleted transplantation in children. This CDR3 spans 16 amino acids. From germline, CDR1 is SGHDT and CDR2 YYEEEE. Trimming removed 4 bases at V and 1 base at J, with 18 bases between. The chain combines TRBV5-6 with TRBJ2-7; D is uncertain. The receptor's source is a human donor who donated a stem cell graft to a child with Fanconi anemia. Sequenced here: PBMCs, sampled from the stem cell graft. The chain's CDR3 is CASSADGFPNSYEQYF. The CDR3 nucleotides read TGTGCCAGCAGCGCGGACGGCTTCCCGAATTCCTACGAGCAGTACTTC. Filled out from reference TRBV5-6 and TRBJ2-7, the complete variable domain reads DAGVTQSPTHLIKTRGQQVTLRCSPKSGHDTVSWYQQALGQGPQFIFQYYEEEERQRGNFPDRFSGHQFPNYSSELNVNALLLGDSALYLCASSADGFPNSYEQYFGPGTRLTVT.